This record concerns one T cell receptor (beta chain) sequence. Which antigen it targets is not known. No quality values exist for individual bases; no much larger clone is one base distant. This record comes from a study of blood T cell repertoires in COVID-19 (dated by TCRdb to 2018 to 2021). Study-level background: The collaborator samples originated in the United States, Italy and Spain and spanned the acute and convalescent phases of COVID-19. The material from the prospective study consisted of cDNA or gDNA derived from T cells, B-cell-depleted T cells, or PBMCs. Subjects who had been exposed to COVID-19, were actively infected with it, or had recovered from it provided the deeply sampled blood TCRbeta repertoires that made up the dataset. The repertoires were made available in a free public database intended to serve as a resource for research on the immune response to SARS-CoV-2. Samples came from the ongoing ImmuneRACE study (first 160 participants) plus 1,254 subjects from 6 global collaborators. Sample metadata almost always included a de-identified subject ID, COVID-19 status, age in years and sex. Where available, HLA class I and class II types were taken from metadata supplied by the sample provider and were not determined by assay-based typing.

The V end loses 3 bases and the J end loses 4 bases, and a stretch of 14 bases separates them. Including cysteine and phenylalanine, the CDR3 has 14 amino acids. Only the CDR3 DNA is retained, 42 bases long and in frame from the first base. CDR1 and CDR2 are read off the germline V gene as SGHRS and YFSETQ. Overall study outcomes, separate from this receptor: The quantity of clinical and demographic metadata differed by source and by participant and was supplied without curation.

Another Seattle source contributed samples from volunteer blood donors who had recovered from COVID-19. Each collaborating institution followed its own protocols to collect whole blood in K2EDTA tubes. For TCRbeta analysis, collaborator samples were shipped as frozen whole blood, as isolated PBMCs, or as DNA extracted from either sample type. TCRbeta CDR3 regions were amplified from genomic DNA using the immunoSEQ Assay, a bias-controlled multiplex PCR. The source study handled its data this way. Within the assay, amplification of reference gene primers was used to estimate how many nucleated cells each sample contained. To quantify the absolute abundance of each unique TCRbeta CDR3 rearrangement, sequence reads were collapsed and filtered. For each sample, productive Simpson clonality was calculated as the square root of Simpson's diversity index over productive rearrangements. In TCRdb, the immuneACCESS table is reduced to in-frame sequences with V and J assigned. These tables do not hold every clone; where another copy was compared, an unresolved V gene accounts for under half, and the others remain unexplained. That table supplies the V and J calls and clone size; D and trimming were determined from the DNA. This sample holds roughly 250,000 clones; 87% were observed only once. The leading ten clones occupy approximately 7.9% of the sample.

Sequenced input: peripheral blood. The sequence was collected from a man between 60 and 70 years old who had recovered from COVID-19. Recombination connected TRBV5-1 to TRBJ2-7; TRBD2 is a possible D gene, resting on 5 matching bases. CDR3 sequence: CASSSDWMGYEQYF. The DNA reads TGCGCCAGCAGCTCGGACTGGATGGGGTACGAGCAGTACTTC.